This TCR beta chain originates from a study of T cell repertoires in cytomegalovirus infection (dated by TCRdb to about 2019). Notes on the research overall: The HLA type of each donor mattered for the analysis, because public TCR beta signatures pointed to carriage of CMV infection along with the matching HLA type.

The sample holds many counts of this clonotype. Its specific antigen is unknown. Base qualities are not provided; no much larger clone lies one nucleotide away. The CDR3 sequence holds 17 residues, the cysteine and phenylalanine included. This entry keeps only the CDR3 DNA: 51 bases, framed from base 1. The junction shows trimming of 0 bases on V and 2 bases on J, and the gene matches do not reach 7 bases of it. The germline V gene (reference sequence) supplies CDR1 MNHNY and CDR2 SVGAGI. What the research found in general, with its limitations: In both this cohort and an independent cohort of some 380 donors, the cumulative frequency of public TCR beta family members distinguished carriers of CMV infection plus the relevant HLA type. In the ex vivo response, HLA-C-restricted CMV-specific TCR beta clonotypes were dominant, and in two of eight donors the single most frequent clonotype came from this HLA-C-restricted group.

TCRdb names Illumina HiSeq 1500 as the instrument used. TCRdb took the public reads, trimmed them with fastp at Q25, ran MiXCR for clone calling and kept in-frame beta chains. Records with the same CDR3 protein are collapsed into one entry carrying the most frequent genes and DNA. For this sample the table gives about 260,000 distinct CDR3 sequences, of which over 8% were detected only once. The top ten clonotypes cover about 14% of the sample. The chain is assembled from TRBV6-6 and TRBJ2-7; the junction holds 10 bases that match TRBD1. The material sequenced was PBMCs. The TCR originated in a human donor in good health (CMV status not recorded). Some clones in this sample may be carry-over from other donors' samples. The sequence in DNA is TGTGCCAGCAGTTACTCGCCTCCCGGGACAGGGGCCTACGAGCAGTACTTC. Its product reads: CASSYSPPGTGAYEQYF.